This is a list of T cell receptor beta chains from one sample in a study of T cell responses to AZD1222 COVID-19 vaccine. Some clones are missing from TCRdb's copy, which holds only in-frame ones; the method was immunoSEQ multiplex PCR. The sample yields roughly 140,000 clones, around 86% seen once. This sample comprised peripheral blood, obtained on day 0 of MenACWY control vaccination. These receptors came from an adult in good health. The CDR3 runs from the conserved cysteine through the conserved F or W. The D gene is left open where the match is weak. Some rows have no size entry. The others give once, few or many, or a class for an expanded clone.

j_gene,v_gene,abundance,d_gene,CDR3aa,CDR3nt
TRBJ1-3,TRBV5-1,.,TRBD1,CASSLGTGGNTIYF,TGCGCCAGCAGCTTGGGGACAGGTGGAAACACCATATATTTT
TRBJ2-5,TRBV2,.,.,CASSETWYQETQYF,TGTGCCAGCAGTGAAACCTGGTACCAAGAGACCCAGTACTTC
TRBJ1-6,TRBV19,once,TRBD1,CASRTGGGNSPLHF,TGTGCCAGTAGGACAGGGGGCGGTAATTCACCCCTCCACTTT
TRBJ1-6,TRBV27,once,TRBD1,CASSAHRGETSPLHF,TGTGCCAGCAGTGCCCACAGGGGGGAAACTTCACCCCTCCACTTT
TRBJ2-7,TRBV11-1,.,.,CASSSHPGDEQYF,TGTGCCAGCAGCTCACACCCGGGGGACGAGCAGTACTTC
TRBJ1-1,TRBV7-9,.,TRBD1,CASSWTGGTEAFF,TGTGCCAGCAGCTGGACAGGAGGTACTGAAGCTTTCTTT
TRBJ2-7,TRBV5-1,.,TRBD2,CASSPRLLAGASYEQYF,TGCGCCAGCAGCCCCCGTTTACTAGCGGGGGCCTCCTACGAGCAGTACTTC
TRBJ1-1,TRBV6-5,.,.,CASIQPRGNTEAFF,TGTGCCAGCATCCAGCCCCGGGGAAACACTGAAGCTTTCTTT
TRBJ2-1,TRBV4-2,.,.,CASSQGQSGLGVNEQFF,TGTGCCAGCAGCCAAGGTCAGTCGGGACTGGGCGTCAATGAGCAGTTCTTC
TRBJ2-3,TRBV2,.,TRBD2,CASRGGTMAAPTDTQYF,TGTGCCAGCAGGGGGGGGACGATGGCAGCACCCACAGATACGCAGTATTTT
TRBJ1-3,TRBV25-1,few,.,CASSVTSGNTIYF,TGTGCCAGCAGTGTTACCTCTGGAAACACCATATATTTT
TRBJ2-7,TRBV6-5,.,.,CASRRYEQYF,TGTGCCAGCAGGCGCTACGAGCAGTACTTC
TRBJ1-1,TRBV19,few,.,CASSGRVEPNTEAFF,TGTGCCAGTAGCGGACGGGTCGAACCGAACACTGAAGCTTTCTTT
TRBJ2-2,TRBV29-1,.,.,CSVIPGVLNTGELFF,TGCAGCGTTATTCCGGGGGTCCTCAACACCGGGGAGCTGTTTTTT
TRBJ1-3,TRBV9,.,TRBD1,CASPGQNSAGNTIYF,TGTGCCAGCCCGGGACAGAACTCGGCGGGAAACACCATATATTTT
TRBJ1-1,TRBV19,few,.,CASSPQAFGRTQAFF,TGTGCCAGTAGTCCGCAGGCCTTCGGGCGGACGCAAGCTTTCTTT
TRBJ1-1,TRBV7-9,.,TRBD1,CASSWDSMNTEAFF,TGTGCCAGCAGCTGGGACAGTATGAACACTGAAGCTTTCTTT
TRBJ1-4,TRBV2,.,TRBD1,CASKNRGSEKLFF,TGTGCCAGCAAGAACAGGGGGAGTGAAAAACTGTTTTTT
TRBJ1-2,TRBV6-5,.,.,CASSYSSSNYGYTF,TGTGCCAGCAGTTACTCGAGCTCTAACTATGGCTACACCTTC
TRBJ2-2,TRBV7-9,.,TRBD1,CASSAGQGAEGELFF,TGTGCCAGCAGCGCCGGACAGGGGGCAGAAGGGGAGCTGTTTTTT
TRBJ1-1,TRBV6-1,few,TRBD1,CASSPQTGGNTEAFF,TGTGCCAGCAGTCCACAGACAGGGGGAAACACTGAAGCTTTCTTT
TRBJ2-2,TRBV7-6,.,TRBD1,CASSLVFGTGGTGELFF,TGTGCCAGCAGCTTAGTTTTCGGGACAGGGGGGACCGGGGAGCTGTTTTTT
TRBJ1-5,TRBV5-1,.,.,CASSLVPDQPQHF,TGCGCCAGCAGCTTGGTACCTGATCAGCCCCAGCATTTT
TRBJ2-2,TRBV5-6,few,.,CASSLADGTGELFF,TGTGCCAGCAGCTTGGCCGATGGTACCGGGGAGCTGTTTTTT
TRBJ1-1,TRBV2,.,TRBD1,CASSTQGGTEAFF,TGTGCCAGCAGTACTCAGGGGGGCACTGAAGCTTTCTTT
TRBJ1-5,TRBV5-6,.,.,CASSTKGYNQPQHF,TGTGCCAGCAGCACCAAAGGCTACAATCAGCCCCAGCATTTT
TRBJ1-1,TRBV2,.,.,CASRVHGRELEAFF,TGTGCCAGCAGAGTCCATGGGCGTGAACTTGAAGCTTTCTTT
TRBJ1-2,TRBV3-1/TRBV3-2,once,TRBD1,CASSQVTGVHGYTF,TGTGCCAGCAGCCAAGTGACAGGGGTACATGGCTACACCTTC
TRBJ2-7,TRBV10-1,.,.,CASSESHPGTKNIYEQYF,TGCGCCAGCAGTGAGTCGCACCCCGGGACGAAGAACATCTACGAGCAGTACTTC
TRBJ1-1,TRBV29-1,once,.,CSVDWPETEAFF,TGCAGCGTTGATTGGCCCGAGACTGAAGCTTTCTTT
TRBJ2-1,TRBV7-6,.,.,CASSLGQGSGNEQFF,TGTGCCAGCAGCTTGGGCCAGGGCTCGGGCAATGAGCAGTTCTTC
TRBJ1-5,TRBV12-5,.,TRBD1,CASGSPPQGVAQPQHF,TGTGCTAGTGGCTCGCCCCCGCAGGGGGTCGCTCAGCCCCAGCATTTT
TRBJ1-1,TRBV7-9,.,.,CASSYKGVMNTEAFF,TGTGCCAGCAGCTACAAGGGGGTCATGAACACTGAAGCTTTCTTT
TRBJ2-1,TRBV10-3,few,TRBD2,CAISEPSGANNEQFF,TGTGCCATCAGTGAGCCTAGCGGGGCGAACAATGAGCAGTTCTTC
TRBJ2-3,TRBV3-1/TRBV3-2,.,TRBD2,CASSPIGTSRTDTQYF,TGTGCCAGCAGCCCTATCGGGACTAGCCGAACAGATACGCAGTATTTT
TRBJ1-2,TRBV4-2,few,.,CASSQVDSHYGYTF,TGTGCCAGCAGCCAAGTTGACAGTCACTATGGCTACACCTTC
TRBJ2-1,TRBV29-1,few,.,CSVVWGGYNAEQFF,TGCAGCGTTGTGTGGGGGGGCTATAATGCTGAGCAGTTCTTC
TRBJ1-2,TRBV28,.,.,CASFQVNRAGYTF,TGTGCCAGCTTCCAGGTTAACAGGGCTGGCTACACCTTC
TRBJ1-5,TRBV19,.,.,CASSIPITGNNQPQHF,TGTGCCAGTAGTATCCCCATCACAGGGAACAATCAGCCCCAGCATTTT
TRBJ1-2,TRBV3-1/TRBV3-2,once,.,CASSQATSVYTF,TGTGCCAGCAGCCAAGCGACAAGCGTCTACACCTTC
TRBJ2-1,TRBV28,.,TRBD1,CASSTWDRGRNEQFF,TGTGCCAGCAGTACCTGGGACAGGGGGCGAAATGAGCAGTTCTTC
TRBJ1-2,TRBV6-5,.,TRBD1,CASSAGTVDGYTF,TGTGCCAGCAGCGCCGGGACAGTCGATGGCTACACCTTC
TRBJ2-2,TRBV5-1,.,TRBD2,CASSLEGGGRNTGELFF,TGCGCCAGCAGCCTGGAAGGCGGGGGAAGGAACACCGGGGAGCTGTTTTTT
TRBJ2-3,TRBV7-6,.,.,CASSLRGAGPSADTQYF,TGTGCCAGCAGCTTGAGAGGGGCAGGGCCTTCGGCAGATACGCAGTATTTT
TRBJ1-1,TRBV3-1/TRBV3-2,.,.,CASSQDLLTNTEAFF,TGTGCCAGCAGCCAAGATCTCCTGACGAACACTGAAGCTTTCTTT
TRBJ1-3,TRBV10-2,.,.,CASMGDIRNTIYF,TGCGCCAGCATGGGGGACATCCGGAACACCATATATTTT
TRBJ2-1,TRBV5-1,once,.,CASSRWSGKSGYNEQFF,TGCGCCAGCAGCCGTTGGTCCGGGAAGTCAGGCTACAATGAGCAGTTCTTC
TRBJ1-1,TRBV4-1,.,.,CASSGPLRGTEAFF,TGCGCCAGCAGCGGCCCCTTGAGGGGCACTGAAGCTTTCTTT